This T cell receptor (beta chain) was documented in a study of cytotoxic CD8 clonotypes in ibrutinib-treated CLL. Looking at the study overall: In all, about a dozen patients were relapsed/refractory, roughly 15 were treatment-naive and 17 to 18 were IGHV unmutated.

The table came from immunoSEQ multiplex PCR; TCRdb's copy has only in-frame clones and leaves some out. The sample yields about 68,000 clones, 68% seen once. Libraries of TCR beta were made from roughly 2.2 micrograms of genomic DNA that came from cryopreserved PBMCs. The CDR3 has 16 residues. The germline V gene encodes CDR1 SGHKS and CDR2 YYEKEE (reference sequence). V lost 0 bases and J lost 2, with 15 bases in between. This chain joins TRBV5-5 and TRBJ2-7, with a weak D call TRBD1 (7 bases). This receptor was identified in a human donor with chronic lymphocytic leukemia. Source: PBMCs, taken after 12 months of ibrutinib treatment. This chain's CDR3 is CASSLAGAGGTYEQYF. The CDR3 DNA is TGTGCCAGCAGCTTGGCCGGGGCAGGGGGGACCTACGAGCAGTACTTC.